This T cell receptor (beta chain) was captured by sequencing in a study of T cells in Graves' hyperthyroidism and ophthalmopathy. With regard to this clonotype: Its antigen is unknown.

Under 3 months was the duration of disease in ophthalmopathy patients, who also had a Clinical Activity Score of at least 3 and a NOSPECS grade of at least 4. Uncontrolled infection, other autoimmune disease, pregnancy and lactation each barred patients from inclusion. The source material, RNA transcripts, was used to amplify TCR beta CDR3 regions. RT-PCR in the first round (using the HTBI primer set) targeted the TCR CDR3. TCRdb used MiXCR to reprocess the multiplex PCR reads, holding one entry per CDR3 protein. The sample has hundreds of thousands of distinct CDR3 sequences, about 16% seen once. Overall study findings and caveats: Most clonotypes that expanded in the thyroid above 0.001 also showed up in blood. Using 13 V-J features, a model discriminated ophthalmopathy from stable hyperthyroidism.

Trimming left V 8 bases short and J 1 base short, with 7 bases between. This CDR3 contains 11 residues. Germline CDR1 reads DFQATT; CDR2 reads SNEGSKA (reference sequence). The sequence derives from a woman aged 40 to 49 with Graves' ophthalmopathy. The rearrangement joins TRBV20-1 to TRBJ2-3; D unclear. The sample was blood. CDR3 region: CSSERTDTQYF. As DNA, the CDR3 is TGCAGTTCAGAGCGCACAGATACGCAGTATTTT.